The T cell receptor (beta chain) under discussion was sequenced for a study of OX40 agonist ivuxolimab in advanced cancers. Germline lookup yields CDR1 MDHEN and CDR2 SYDVKM. The trim removed 0 bases at V and 1 base at J, leaving 2 bases unmatched. This CDR3 is 16 amino acids long. Assay used: immunoSEQ multiplex PCR; TCRdb lists only in-frame clones, some missing. Of about 100,000 clones listed, under 95% are singletons. As concerns this clone: Its target is unknown.

Whole-study findings and limits: At doses 0.1 to 3.0 mg/kg, CD4+ and CD8+ clones expanded. Among expanded peripheral T cells, antigen specificity went undetermined.

Material: CD4+ or CD8+ T cells sorted from blood, obtained in a trial of the OX40 agonist ivuxolimab. The receptor's source is an adult with an advanced solid tumor such as melanoma, head and neck, liver or kidney cancer. The gene calls are TRBV28 and TRBJ2-1, with 8 nucleotides matching TRBD2. In DNA form, the CDR3 reads TGTGCCAGCAGTTTATGGATAGCGGGATCCTACAATGAGCAGTTCTTC. Its translation: CASSLWIAGSYNEQFF.